What follows describes a single T cell receptor (beta chain). The antigen is not known. Each of the donors was a healthy adult who was HIV-negative and had not had a recent acute infection or vaccination. V shed 6 bases and J shed 7 bases, with 22 bases lying between them. This CDR3 comprises 16 residues. CDR1 MDHEN and CDR2 SYDVKM come from the germline V gene. The data were obtained in a study of shared clonotypes between healthy human individuals. Overall study results and limits: Memory subsets had estimated richness that was generally smaller than that of naive subsets.

The data were produced by immunoSEQ multiplex PCR, yet TCRdb's version contains in-frame clones alone and is incomplete. The sample yields around 980,000 clones, about 84% seen once. The receptor was derived from a man aged 18 to 35 in good health. Some clones in this sample may be carry-over from other donors' samples. The J gene is TRBJ2-1, the V gene TRBV28; tentative D call: TRBD1 (7 bases). The sample taken for sequencing was memory CD4+ T cells from PBMCs. Specified subset: CD45RA-negative fraction. For the CDR3, the DNA is TGTGCCAGCAGGCAGGGGGGTGCAGTATCATCGAATGAGCAGTTCTTC. Its translation: CASRQGGAVSSNEQFF.